These 29 T cell receptor beta chains originate from one sample sequenced in a study of a mutant IDH1 vaccine in newly diagnosed glioma. Some clones are missing from TCRdb's copy, which holds only in-frame ones; the method was immunoSEQ multiplex PCR. Seen here are around 40,000 clones, roughly 84% observed once, and the top ten hold 2% to 2.5%. Described time point: week 11, during vaccination. Each dose of the vaccine consisted of 300 ug of mutant IDH1 20-mer peptide, with topical imiquimod. Their antigen targets remain unknown. Sample: PBMCs, taken from a glioma patient whose treatment included an IDH1 peptide vaccine. These receptor sequences come from a man aged 35 to 55 with glioma.

This clone turned up a few times. V usage is TRBV28 and J usage is TRBJ1-4, with D hard to call. This CDR3 has 14 residues. With 2 bases removed from V and 5 bases from J, the gap between germline ends came to 9 bases. Germline V gene sequence: CDR1 MDHEN, CDR2 SYDVKM. CDR3 DNA: TGTGCCAGCAGTTTAGGCGTACGAAATGAAAAACTGTTTTTT. As protein: CASSLGVRNEKLFF.

This chain links TRBV6-4 with TRBJ2-5; D may match TRBD1 or TRBD2 (6 bases each). The germline V gene encodes CDR1 MRHNA and CDR2 SNTAGT. Trimming removed 0 bases at V and 5 bases at J, with 13 bases between. This CDR3 contains 15 residues. CDR3 protein: CASSDSGGSGETQYF. CDR3 bases: TGTGCCAGCAGTGACTCAGGGGGGTCTGGGGAGACCCAGTACTTC.

This clone appeared a single time. The rearrangement links TRBV7-3 to TRBJ1-2; no clear D. Germline V lookup: CDR1 SGHTA, CDR2 FQGTGA. Deletions cut 0 bases from V and 8 bases from J, with 13 bases between. CDR3 length: 14 residues. The chain's CDR3 is CASSLTTPAGGYTF. The CDR3, as DNA: TGTGCCAGCAGCTTAACGACGCCAGCAGGAGGCTACACCTTC.

The rearrangement links TRBV2 to TRBJ2-5; D may correspond to TRBD1 or TRBD2 (5 bases each). V lost 10 bases to trimming and J lost 7 bases, with 16 bases between them. Germline V gives CDR1 SNHLY, CDR2 FYNNEI. The CDR3 runs 12 residues. CDR3 amino acids: CATLLGVGTQYF. CDR3 nucleotide sequence: TGTGCCACCCTGCTGGGGGTCGGGACCCAGTACTTC.

In this sample, this clone turned up once. DNA of the CDR3: TGTGCCAGCAATAACGGGAGGGTCGGGGGTCACACAGATACGCAGTATTTT. Its protein is CASNNGRVGGHTDTQYF. The V call is TRBV7-3, the J call TRBJ2-3, with 8 bases aligning to TRBD2. Germline V gives CDR1 SGHTA, CDR2 FQGTGA. This CDR3 is 17 amino acids long. V was clipped by 7 bases and J by 2 bases; unmatched bases: 14.

J is TRBJ2-5 and V is TRBV12-5; 7 nucleotides match TRBD1. This CDR3 has 13 amino acids. V lost 1 base, J lost 4 bases, and 0 bases stayed unmatched. Germline values: CDR1 LGHNT, CDR2 FRNRAP. Here the CDR3 reads CASGLAGGETQYF. The CDR3 DNA follows: TGTGCTAGTGGTTTGGCAGGGGGAGAGACCCAGTACTTC.

The J gene is TRBJ1-1, the V gene TRBV19; D not certain. Germline CDR1 is LNHDA and CDR2 is SQIVND (reference sequence). The CDR3 is 13 residues long. The V gene lost 5 bases and the J gene lost 2 bases, with 9 bases spanning the gap. The CDR3 reads CASSWGGNTEAFF. CDR3 DNA: TGTGCCAGTAGTTGGGGAGGAAACACTGAAGCTTTCTTT.

The chain is built from TRBV7-6 and TRBJ1-1, with D perhaps matching TRBD1 (5 bases). V lost 1 base and J 1 base, leaving 7 bases between the germline ends. This CDR3 region has 14 residues. CDR1 and CDR2 from the germline V gene are SGHVS and FNYEAQ. In DNA form, the CDR3 reads TGTGCCAGCAGCTTAGGCAGGGCGAACACTGAAGCTTTCTTT. Translating it yields CASSLGRANTEAFF.

This chain connects TRBV4-1 to TRBJ2-5; 12 bases map to TRBD2. Germline loops: CDR1 MGHRA, CDR2 YSYEKL. The J segment lost 5 bases and the V segment lost 4 bases, leaving 14 bases of the junction unmatched. The CDR3 has 18 residues. The CDR3 region has the DNA TGCGCCAGCAGCCCAAGGGGGCTAGCGGGGGGGAGCGGGGAGACCCAGTACTTC. It translates to CASSPRGLAGGSGETQYF.

J is TRBJ2-3 and V is TRBV5-1; TRBD2 might be the D (6 bases). Trimming removed 4 bases at V and 2 bases at J, with 20 bases between. The CDR3 covers 17 residues. Germline V gene data show CDR1 as SGHRS and CDR2 as YFSETQ. Here the CDR3 DNA reads TGCGCCAGCAGCCCCACGGGTAGCGGAAGGGTCACAGATACGCAGTATTTT. It encodes CASSPTGSGRVTDTQYF. The whole variable domain, filled in from reference TRBV5-1 and TRBJ2-3, reads KAGVTQTPRYLIKTRGQQVTLSCSPISGHRSVSWYQQTPGQGLQFLFEYFSETQRNKGNFPGRFSGRQFSNSRSEMNVSTLELGDSALYLCASSPTGSGRVTDTQYFGPGTRLTVL.

This chain uses TRBV19 with TRBJ2-1, with 7 bases aligning to TRBD2. Germline-derived CDR1 and CDR2 are LNHDA and SQIVND (reference sequence). The CDR3 is made up of 16 amino acids. The V gene end was trimmed by 4 bases and the J gene end by 2 bases; junction bases not matched to a gene: 8. The chain's CDR3 is CASSRASGRTYNEQFF. CDR3 sequence (DNA): TGTGCCAGTAGTAGGGCTAGCGGACGAACCTACAATGAGCAGTTCTTC.

The chain carries TRBV5-4 and TRBJ2-7, with D perhaps matching TRBD1 (6 bases). Germline V lookup: CDR1 SGHNT, CDR2 YYREEE (reference sequence). The V and J ends lost 1 base and 5 bases respectively, with 16 bases between them. This CDR3 is 15 amino acids long. CDR3 in amino acids: CASSLWQGYMNEQYF. The CDR3 DNA is TGTGCCAGCAGCTTGTGGCAGGGGTATATGAACGAGCAGTACTTC. Complete variable domain (other parts from reference TRBV5-4 and TRBJ2-7): ETGVTQSPTHLIKTRGQQVTLRCSSQSGHNTVSWYQQALGQGPQFIFQYYREEENGRGNFPPRFSGLQFPNYSSELNVNALELDDSALYLCASSLWQGYMNEQYFGPGTRLTVT.

The chain employs TRBV5-7 and TRBJ2-7, with a possible D match to TRBD1 (7 bases). TRBV5-7 is reported as an ORF; its role is uncertain. The CDR3 is 14 amino acids. V was shortened by 6 bases and J by 2 bases, with 15 bases between the two germline ends. CDR3 region: CASNSQGRTYEQYF. CDR3 nucleotides: TGTGCCAGCAACTCACAGGGGAGGACCTACGAGCAGTACTTC.

Worth noting for this clone: The junction differs from germline at one of its ends, possibly a read error. The chain joins TRBV12-5 to TRBJ2-7; D is unclear. Germline values: CDR1 LGHNT, CDR2 FRNRAP. CDR3 size: 13 residues. CDR3 bases: TGTGCTAGTAGTTTGGAGCTTGGGGTCGAGCAGTACTTC. Translated: CASSLELGVEQYF.

The chain combines TRBV27 with TRBJ2-3; D is unclear. V was pared by 0 bases and J by 2 bases, with 9 bases between. This CDR3 region has 15 residues. Germline V lookup: CDR1 MNHEY, CDR2 SMNVEV (reference sequence). CDR3 residues: CASSLSYAATDTQYF. CDR3 nucleotide sequence: TGTGCCAGCAGTTTATCGTACGCTGCCACAGATACGCAGTATTTT.

The V gene is TRBV5-6, the J gene TRBJ2-2, with D possibly TRBD2 on 6 matching bases. Germline values: CDR1 SGHDT, CDR2 YYEEEE. V gave up 4 bases and J gave up 6 bases, with 22 bases separating them. This CDR3 has 17 amino acids. The CDR3 here is CASSVWAGMVTAGELFF. The CDR3 DNA reads as TGTGCCAGCAGCGTTTGGGCGGGGATGGTCACCGCCGGGGAGCTGTTTTTT.

V usage is TRBV20-1 and J usage is TRBJ2-1; D may be TRBD2 (5 bases). The CDR3 runs to 11 residues. The germline V gene encodes CDR1 DFQATT and CDR2 SNEGSKA (reference sequence). Between the trimmed V and J ends, which lost 0 bases and 15 bases, there was a span of 12 bases. Here the CDR3 DNA reads TGCAGTGCTAGAGAACCTAGCTTTATGTTCTTC. The encoded protein is CSAREPSFMFF.

The chain links TRBV7-2 to TRBJ2-7, with D perhaps assigned TRBD1 or TRBD2 (5 bases each). This CDR3 contains 16 residues. Germline lookup yields CDR1 SGHTA and CDR2 FQGNSA. Trimming shortened V by 0 bases and J by 0 bases, and 12 bases separated the two germline ends. CDR3 loop: CASSLASGRSSYEQYF. The CDR3 bases are TGTGCCAGCAGCTTAGCATCGGGACGGAGCTCCTACGAGCAGTACTTC.

The chain combines TRBV27 with TRBJ2-7, with 10 bases that match TRBD2. CDR1 and CDR2 (germline): MNHEY, SMNVEV (reference sequence). The CDR3 is 14 residues long. The junction had 8 bases not matched to a gene; V was cut back by 6 bases and J by 6 bases. CDR3 DNA: TGTGCCAGCAGGCCGGGGCTAGCGGGAGTCGAGCAGTACTTC. It codes for CASRPGLAGVEQYF.

The V and J genes are TRBV6-5 and TRBJ2-1; TRBD1 might be the D (5 bases). Between the trimmed V and J ends, which lost 7 bases and 5 bases, there was a span of 18 bases. The V gene's germline CDR1 is MNHEY and CDR2 SVGAGI. This CDR3 is 15 amino acids long. This CDR3 is CASTSSAGPDNEQFF. As DNA, the CDR3 is TGTGCCAGCACCTCATCCGCAGGGCCCGACAATGAGCAGTTCTTC.

The chain employs TRBV2 and TRBJ1-2; no clear D gene. Germline CDR1 reads SNHLY; CDR2 reads FYNNEI. V was trimmed by 4 bases and J by 2 bases, leaving 5 bases between them. The CDR3 consists of 12 residues. The CDR3 loop is CASSAENYGYTF. The DNA for the CDR3 is TGTGCCAGCAGTGCCGAGAACTATGGCTACACCTTC.

The count of this clone is one. The chain employs TRBV19 and TRBJ2-5; D remains unclear. V was clipped by 3 bases and J by 5 bases, with 16 bases between them. Germline V lookup: CDR1 LNHDA, CDR2 SQIVND (reference sequence). This CDR3 is built from 15 residues. In DNA form, the CDR3 reads TGTGCCAGTAGTATTTCCGGCACCCCGAGGGAGACCCAGTACTTC. Protein: CASSISGTPRETQYF.

V gene TRBV1 combines with J gene TRBJ2-3; the D call TRBD1 from the table was never checked on the DNA. TRBV1 is listed as a pseudogene. The CDR3 is 17 amino acids. The CDR3 spells CTSSQVGQGVITDTQYF. CDR3 in DNA: TGCACCAGCAGCCAAGTTGGACAGGGGGTGATCACAGATACGCAGTATTTT.

The gene calls are TRBV19 and TRBJ1-2; tentatively, D is TRBD1 (5 bases). This CDR3 has 13 amino acids. Per germline, CDR1 LNHDA and CDR2 SQIVND (reference sequence). The CDR3: CATKQGPNYGYTF. For the CDR3, the DNA is TGTGCTACCAAGCAGGGCCCGAACTATGGCTACACCTTC.

This chain connects TRBV5-1 to TRBJ2-5, with 11 bases fitting TRBD2. CDR1 and CDR2 from the germline V gene are SGHRS and YFSETQ. With 0 bases clipped from V and 5 bases from J, the junction kept 6 bases outside the gene matches. The CDR3 is 16 residues long. CDR3 nucleotide sequence: TGCGCCAGCAGCTTGGCTCTTGTAGCGGGAGGGGAGACCCAGTACTTC. Residues: CASSLALVAGGETQYF.

The gene calls are TRBV7-2 and TRBJ1-1; D not resolved. Germline V CDR1 and CDR2: SGHTA, FQGNSA. This CDR3 contains 15 residues. The germline V and J ends were trimmed by 1 base and 1 base, with 10 bases remaining between them. The CDR3 DNA sequence: TGTGCCAGCAGCTTAGGTCCAGGAACGAACACTGAAGCTTTCTTT. Amino acid sequence: CASSLGPGTNTEAFF.

The gene calls are TRBV7-6 and TRBJ2-3; perhaps TRBD1 as D (7 bases). Germline V CDR1 and CDR2: SGHVS, FNYEAQ. CDR3 size: 13 residues. V lost 5 bases and J 6 bases, leaving 12 bases between the germline ends. The CDR3 region is CASSPRGVDTQYF. CDR3 in DNA: TGTGCCAGCAGCCCCAGGGGGGTGGATACGCAGTATTTT.

In this sample, this clone turned up a few times. V and J are TRBV7-6 and TRBJ2-7; D may be TRBD1 (6 bases). There are 13 residues in the CDR3. The germline V and J ends were trimmed by 5 bases and 5 bases, with 13 bases remaining between them. In germline, CDR1 is SGHVS, CDR2 FNYEAQ. CDR3 amino acids: CASSRETGHEQYF. In DNA form, the CDR3 reads TGTGCCAGCAGCAGAGAGACAGGCCACGAGCAGTACTTC.

This clone is a singleton in its sample. V usage is TRBV2 and J usage is TRBJ1-5; no clear D. Germline CDR1 and CDR2: SNHLY and FYNNEI. The CDR3 runs 14 residues. Between the trimmed V and J ends, which lost 6 bases and 5 bases, there was a span of 14 bases. CDR3 sequence reads: CASSKNRPDQPQHF. DNA for the CDR3: TGTGCCAGCAGCAAGAATAGACCCGATCAGCCCCAGCATTTT.